This T cell receptor beta chain originates from a study of T cells in localized non-small cell lung cancer. The data were produced by immunoSEQ multiplex PCR, yet TCRdb's version contains in-frame clones alone and is incomplete. The data contain about 52,000 clones, about nine tenths of them singletons. The TCR sequence derives from a male donor aged 60 or older with stage III squamous cell lung carcinoma. Source: peripheral blood, taken before any cancer treatment.

CDR3 sequence: CASSPYEETGELFF. The CDR3 DNA sequence: TGTGCCAGCTCACCATACGAGGAGACCGGGGAGCTGTTTTTT. The chain recombines TRBV18 with TRBJ2-2; D gene ambiguous. The CDR3 sequence is 14 residues long. V was trimmed by 2 bases and J by 5 bases, leaving 9 bases between them. CDR1 is KGHSH and CDR2 is LQKENI in the germline V gene.